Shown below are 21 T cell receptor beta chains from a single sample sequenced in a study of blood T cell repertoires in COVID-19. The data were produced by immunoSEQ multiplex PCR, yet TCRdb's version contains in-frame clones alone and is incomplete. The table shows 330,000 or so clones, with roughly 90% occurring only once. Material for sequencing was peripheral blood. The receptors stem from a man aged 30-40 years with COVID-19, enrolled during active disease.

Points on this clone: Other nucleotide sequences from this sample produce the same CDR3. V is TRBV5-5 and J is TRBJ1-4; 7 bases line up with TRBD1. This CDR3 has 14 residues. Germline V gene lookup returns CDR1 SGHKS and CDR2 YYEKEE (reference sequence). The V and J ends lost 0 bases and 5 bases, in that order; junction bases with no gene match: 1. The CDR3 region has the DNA TGTGCCAGCAGCTTGGGACAGGGAAATGAAAAACTGTTTTTT. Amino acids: CASSLGQGNEKLFF.

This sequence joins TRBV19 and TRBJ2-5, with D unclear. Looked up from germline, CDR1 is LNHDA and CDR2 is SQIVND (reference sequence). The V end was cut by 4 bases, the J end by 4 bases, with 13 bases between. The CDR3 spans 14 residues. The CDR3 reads CASSKIPSRETQYF. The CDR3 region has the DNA TGTGCCAGTAGTAAAATCCCCTCGCGAGAGACCCAGTACTTC.

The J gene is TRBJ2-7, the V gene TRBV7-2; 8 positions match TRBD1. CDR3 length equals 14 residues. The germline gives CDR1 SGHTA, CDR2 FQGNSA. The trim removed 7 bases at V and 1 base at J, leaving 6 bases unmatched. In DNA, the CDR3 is TGTGCCAGCATCTACAGGGGGACTTCCTACGAGCAGTACTTC. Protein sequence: CASIYRGTSYEQYF.

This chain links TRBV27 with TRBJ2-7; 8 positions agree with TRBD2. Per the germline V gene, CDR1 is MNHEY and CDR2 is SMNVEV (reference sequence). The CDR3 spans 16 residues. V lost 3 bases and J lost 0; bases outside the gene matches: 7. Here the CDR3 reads CASSLRVSGNSYEQYF. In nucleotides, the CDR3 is TGTGCCAGCAGTTTGAGGGTTAGCGGGAACTCCTACGAGCAGTACTTC.

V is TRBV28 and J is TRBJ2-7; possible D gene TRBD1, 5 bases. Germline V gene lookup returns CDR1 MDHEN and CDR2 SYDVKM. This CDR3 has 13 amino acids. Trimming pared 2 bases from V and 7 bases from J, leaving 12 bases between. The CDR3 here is CASSLVQGREQYF. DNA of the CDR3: TGTGCCAGCAGTTTAGTGCAGGGTAGGGAGCAGTACTTC.

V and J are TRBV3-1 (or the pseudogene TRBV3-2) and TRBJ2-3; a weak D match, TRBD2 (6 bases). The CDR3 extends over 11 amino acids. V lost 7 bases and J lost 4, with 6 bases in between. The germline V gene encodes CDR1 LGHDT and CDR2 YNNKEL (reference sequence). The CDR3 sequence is CASTSADTQYF. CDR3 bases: TGTGCCAGCACTAGCGCAGATACGCAGTATTTT.

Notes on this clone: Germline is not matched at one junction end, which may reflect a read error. The CDR3 loop reads CATQVRDRPYGEVDF. In DNA form, the CDR3 reads TGTGCCACTCAAGTCCGGGACAGGCCATATGGGGAAGTAGACTTC. The chain uses TRBV28 and TRBJ1-2, with TRBD1 matching 8 bases. CDR1 is MDHEN, CDR2 SYDVKM, per germline. The CDR3 sequence is 15 residues long.

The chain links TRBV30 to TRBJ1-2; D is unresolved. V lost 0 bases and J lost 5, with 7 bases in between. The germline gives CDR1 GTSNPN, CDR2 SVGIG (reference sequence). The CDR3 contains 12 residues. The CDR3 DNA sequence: TGTGCCTGGAGTGTATCCGGGTATGGCTACACCTTC. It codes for CAWSVSGYGYTF.

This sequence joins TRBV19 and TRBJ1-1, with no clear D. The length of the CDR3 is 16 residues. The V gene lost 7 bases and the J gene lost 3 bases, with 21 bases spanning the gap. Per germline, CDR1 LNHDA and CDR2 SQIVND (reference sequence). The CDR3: CASNPLKHPNYTEAFF. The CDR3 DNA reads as TGTGCCAGTAACCCCCTTAAGCACCCGAACTACACTGAAGCTTTCTTT.

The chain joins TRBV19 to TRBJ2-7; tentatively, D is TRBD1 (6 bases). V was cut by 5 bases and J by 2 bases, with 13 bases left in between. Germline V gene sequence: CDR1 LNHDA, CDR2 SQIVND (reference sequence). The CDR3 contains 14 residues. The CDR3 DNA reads TGTGCCAGTAGTTCCACAGGGACGGCCTACGAGCAGTACTTC. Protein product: CASSSTGTAYEQYF.

The CDR3 is CATSHPGQGAVGNEQFF. The CDR3 nucleotides read TGTGCCACCAGTCACCCGGGACAGGGGGCGGTGGGCAATGAGCAGTTCTTC. This rearrangement joins TRBV24-1 to TRBJ2-1; 12 nucleotides align to TRBD1. The germline gives CDR1 KGHDR, CDR2 SFDVKD. Trimming took 6 bases from V and 6 from J; bases not matched to a gene: 11. The length of the CDR3 is 17 residues.

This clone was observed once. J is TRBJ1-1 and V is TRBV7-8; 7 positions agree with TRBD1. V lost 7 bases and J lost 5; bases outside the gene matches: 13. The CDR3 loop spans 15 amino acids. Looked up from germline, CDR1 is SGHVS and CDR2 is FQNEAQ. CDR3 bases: TGTGCCAGCACCACTCAGGGGCAGGGGGGAACTGAAGCTTTCTTT. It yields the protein CASTTQGQGGTEAFF. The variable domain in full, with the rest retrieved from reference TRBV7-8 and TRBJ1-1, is GAGVSQSPRYKVAKRGQDVALRCDPISGHVSLFWYQQALGQGPEFLTYFQNEAQLDKSGLPSDRFFAERPEGSVSTLKIQRTQQEDSAVYLCASTTQGQGGTEAFFGQGTRLTVV.

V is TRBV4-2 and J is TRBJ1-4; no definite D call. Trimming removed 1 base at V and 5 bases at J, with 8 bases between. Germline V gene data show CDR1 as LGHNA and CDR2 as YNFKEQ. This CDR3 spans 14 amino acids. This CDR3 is CASSQVEANEKLFF. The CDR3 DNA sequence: TGTGCCAGCAGCCAAGTCGAGGCAAATGAAAAACTGTTTTTT.

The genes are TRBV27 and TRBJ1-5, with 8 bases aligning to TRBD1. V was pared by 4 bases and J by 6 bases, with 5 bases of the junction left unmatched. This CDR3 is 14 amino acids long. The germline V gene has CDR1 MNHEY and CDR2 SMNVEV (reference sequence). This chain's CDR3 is CASSSRTGLQPQHF. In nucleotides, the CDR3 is TGTGCCAGCAGTTCTCGGACAGGGCTTCAGCCCCAGCATTTT.

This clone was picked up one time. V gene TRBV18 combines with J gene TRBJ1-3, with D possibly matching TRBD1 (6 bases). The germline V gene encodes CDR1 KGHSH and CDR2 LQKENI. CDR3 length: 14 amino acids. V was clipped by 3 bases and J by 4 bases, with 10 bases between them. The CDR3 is CASSPSGDGNTIYF. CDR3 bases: TGTGCCAGCTCACCCTCAGGGGACGGAAACACCATATATTTT.

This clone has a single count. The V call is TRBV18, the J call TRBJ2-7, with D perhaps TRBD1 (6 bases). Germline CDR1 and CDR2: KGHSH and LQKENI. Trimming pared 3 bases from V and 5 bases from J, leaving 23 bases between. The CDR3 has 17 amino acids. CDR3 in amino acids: CASSPGIDGTLNHEQYF. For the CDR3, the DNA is TGTGCCAGCTCACCGGGGATAGACGGGACACTAAACCACGAGCAGTACTTC.

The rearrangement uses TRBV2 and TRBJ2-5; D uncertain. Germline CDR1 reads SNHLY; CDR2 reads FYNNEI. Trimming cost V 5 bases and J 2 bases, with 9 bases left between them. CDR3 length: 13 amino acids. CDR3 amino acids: CASSNGPQETQYF. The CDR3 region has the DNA TGTGCCAGCAGTAATGGGCCGCAAGAGACCCAGTACTTC.

The CDR3 protein is CASSSQTGNTEAFF. The DNA of the CDR3 is TGTGCCAGCAGCTCCCAGACAGGTAACACTGAAGCTTTCTTT. V usage is TRBV9 and J usage is TRBJ1-1, with a weak D call TRBD1 (6 bases). The length of the CDR3 is 14 residues. The germline V gene encodes CDR1 SGDLS and CDR2 YYNGEE. Trimming removed 4 bases at V and 2 bases at J, with 12 bases between.

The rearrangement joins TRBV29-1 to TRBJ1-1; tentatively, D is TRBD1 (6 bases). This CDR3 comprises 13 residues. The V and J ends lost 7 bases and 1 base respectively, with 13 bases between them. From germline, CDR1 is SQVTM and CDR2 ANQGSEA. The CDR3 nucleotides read TGCAGCGCATCAATACAGGGGAACACTGAAGCTTTCTTT. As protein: CSASIQGNTEAFF. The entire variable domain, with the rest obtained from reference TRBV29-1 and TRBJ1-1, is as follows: SAVISQKPSRDICQRGTSLTIQCQVDSQVTMMFWYRQQPGQSLTLIATANQGSEATYESGFVIDKFPISRPNLTFSTLTVSNMSPEDSSIYLCSASIQGNTEAFFGQGTRLTVV.

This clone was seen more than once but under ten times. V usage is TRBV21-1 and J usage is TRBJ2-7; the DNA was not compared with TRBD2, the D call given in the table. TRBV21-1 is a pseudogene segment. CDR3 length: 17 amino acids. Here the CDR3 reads CASSKRPYIDLTYEQYF. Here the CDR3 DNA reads TGTGCCAGCAGCAAGCGACCTTACATCGACTTAACCTACGAGCAGTACTTC.

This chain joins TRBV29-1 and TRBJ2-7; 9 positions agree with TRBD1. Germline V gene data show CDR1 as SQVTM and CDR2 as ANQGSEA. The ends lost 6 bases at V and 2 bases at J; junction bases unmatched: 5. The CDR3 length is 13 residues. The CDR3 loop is CSVLRTGAYEQYF. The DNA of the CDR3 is TGCAGCGTCCTAAGGACAGGGGCCTACGAGCAGTACTTC.